The 19 T cell receptor beta chains reported below all come from one sample, sequenced in a study of blood T cell repertoires in COVID-19. Sequencing used immunoSEQ multiplex PCR; TCRdb keeps in-frame clones, though not all of them. The repertoire holds around 170,000 clones, with nearly 80% as singletons. The sequenced sample consisted of PBMCs or T cells enriched from blood (not recorded which). The receptors originated from a man aged 55 to 70 who had been exposed to COVID-19.

V is TRBV29-1 and J is TRBJ2-3; D possibly corresponds to TRBD2 (5 bases). Germline V lookup: CDR1 SQVTM, CDR2 ANQGSEA. The CDR3 consists of 14 residues. The V end was cut by 7 bases, the J end by 1 base, with 15 bases between. CDR3 sequence: CSAPPLGGTDTQYF. CDR3 in DNA: TGCAGCGCCCCCCCCCTCGGGGGCACAGATACGCAGTATTTT.

The chain has TRBV28 and TRBJ2-5, with 8 bases fitting TRBD1. This CDR3 is 16 amino acids long. V lost 2 bases and J lost 3; bases outside the gene matches: 8. In germline, CDR1 is MDHEN, CDR2 SYDVKM. Written as DNA, the CDR3 is TGTGCCAGCAGTTTACCGACAGGGGCGGGAAAAGAGACCCAGTACTTC. This encodes CASSLPTGAGKETQYF.

The chain recombines TRBV7-2 with TRBJ1-5; D might be TRBD1 (6 bases). The CDR3 sequence is 17 residues long. CDR1 SGHTA and CDR2 FQGNSA come from the germline V gene. V was shortened by 0 bases and J by 4 bases, with 16 bases between the two germline ends. Written as DNA, the CDR3 is TGTGCCAGCAGCTTAGCTGGAGGGGGGGCGCCAAATCAGCCCCAGCATTTT. This translates into CASSLAGGGAPNQPQHF.

The rearrangement uses TRBV25-1 and TRBJ1-6; 8 nucleotides align to TRBD1. Germline V CDR1 and CDR2: MGHDK, SYGVNS. J was trimmed by 3 bases and V by 8 bases; bases with no gene match: 3. CDR3 length: 14 amino acids. The CDR3 nucleotides are TGTGCCAGCTTGGGGACAGGCTATAATTCACCCCTCCACTTT. Amino acid sequence: CASLGTGYNSPLHF.

This clone was counted only a few times. The chain employs TRBV7-2 and TRBJ1-2; D not certain. V was pared by 5 bases and J by 3 bases, with 19 bases between. CDR3 length equals 16 residues. Looked up from germline, CDR1 is SGHTA and CDR2 is FQGNSA. This CDR3 reads CASSLGVEGGYYGYTF. In nucleotides, the CDR3 is TGTGCCAGCAGCCTTGGGGTGGAGGGCGGATACTATGGCTACACCTTC.

V and J are TRBV7-2 and TRBJ1-1; the D is unclear. V dropped 1 base and J dropped 5 bases, with 11 bases sitting between them. Germline CDR1 and CDR2: SGHTA and FQGNSA. This CDR3 region has 14 residues. CDR3 sequence reads: CASSLDGVRTEAFF. CDR3 sequence (DNA): TGTGCCAGCAGCTTAGACGGGGTTCGGACTGAAGCTTTCTTT.

The chain links TRBV4-3 to TRBJ2-3, with D possibly TRBD1 on 6 matching bases. Germline loops: CDR1 LGHNA, CDR2 YSLEER. CDR3 length: 15 residues. V lost 4 bases and J 0 bases, leaving 11 bases between the germline ends. The CDR3 bases are TGCGCCAGCAGCCCCGGACAGATGAGCACAGATACGCAGTATTTT. Protein product: CASSPGQMSTDTQYF.

This clone was seen at least ten times. The CDR3 DNA follows: TGTGCCAGCAGTGAAGCACAGGACTACAATGAGCAGTTCTTC. Amino acid sequence: CASSEAQDYNEQFF. This chain links TRBV6-1 with TRBJ2-1, with a tentative D call TRBD1 (5 bases). The V end was cut by 0 bases, the J end by 3 bases, with 6 bases between. Germline lookup yields CDR1 MNHNS and CDR2 SASEGT. The CDR3 has 14 amino acids.

The rearrangement uses TRBV15 and TRBJ1-5, with D tentatively TRBD1 (6 bases). Trimming left V 3 bases short and J 4 bases short, with 13 bases between. Germline V CDR1 and CDR2: LNHNV, YYDKDF (reference sequence). The length of the CDR3 is 15 residues. The CDR3 nucleotides are TGTGCCACCAGCAGGGAGGACAGTAAGAATCAGCCCCAGCATTTT. This codes for CATSREDSKNQPQHF.

The chain joins TRBV18 to TRBJ1-4, with 8 bases lining up with TRBD1. The junction had 2 bases not matched to a gene; V was cut back by 0 bases and J by 5 bases. CDR1 KGHSH and CDR2 LQKENI come from the germline V gene. CDR3 length: 15 residues. The CDR3 region has the DNA TGTGCCAGCTCACCACCCGACAGGGGCAATGAAAAACTGTTTTTT. This gives the protein CASSPPDRGNEKLFF.

This chain links TRBV19 with TRBJ1-2; D is possibly TRBD1 (5 bases). V gave up 4 bases and J gave up 8 bases, with 20 bases separating them. Looked up from germline, CDR1 is LNHDA and CDR2 is SQIVND (reference sequence). The CDR3 loop spans 15 amino acids. The CDR3, as DNA: TGTGCCAGTAGTACAGACTCACAGGCAACGTTCGGCTACACCTTC. This translates into CASSTDSQATFGYTF.

This rearrangement joins TRBV7-7 to TRBJ2-5; tentatively, D is TRBD1 (5 bases). CDR1 is SSHAT, CDR2 FNYEAQ, per germline (reference sequence). Trimming took 1 base from V and 1 from J, leaving 10 bases between them. The CDR3 runs to 15 residues. Here the CDR3 reads CASSLDTGPQETQYF. The CDR3 coding sequence is TGTGCCAGCAGCTTAGACACAGGCCCCCAAGAGACCCAGTACTTC.

The rearrangement uses TRBV6-1 and TRBJ1-6, with D hard to call. The CDR3 has 15 amino acids. V dropped 1 base and J dropped 5 bases, with 9 bases sitting between them. Germline CDR1 reads MNHNS; CDR2 reads SASEGT. In nucleotides, the CDR3 is TGTGCCAGCAGTGAAGGGGCACTAGATAATTCACCCCTCCACTTT. Translating it yields CASSEGALDNSPLHF.

The rearrangement joins TRBV18 to TRBJ1-1; 7 bases agree with TRBD1. This CDR3 has 17 residues. Trimming at V came to 6 bases and at J to 5 bases, leaving 18 bases not matched to a gene. Germline CDR1 and CDR2: KGHSH and LQKENI. The CDR3 here is CASSLNTGAGVSTEAFF. The CDR3 region has the DNA TGTGCCAGCTCCCTAAATACAGGGGCTGGGGTGAGTACTGAAGCTTTCTTT.

The chain carries TRBV7-2 and TRBJ2-7; 9 bases map to TRBD1. Germline lookup yields CDR1 SGHTA and CDR2 FQGNSA. The V segment lost 5 bases and the J segment 4 bases; nucleotides outside the gene matches: 6. This CDR3 spans 14 amino acids. The CDR3 is CASSPDRGMYEQYF. The CDR3 DNA reads as TGTGCCAGCAGCCCCGACAGGGGGATGTACGAGCAGTACTTC.

The rearrangement uses TRBV7-2 and TRBJ1-5; possibly TRBD1 for D (5 bases). CDR1 and CDR2 (germline): SGHTA, FQGNSA. Trimming removed 1 base at V and 4 bases at J, with 14 bases between. This CDR3 has 16 amino acids. The DNA for the CDR3 is TGTGCCAGCAGCTTAGTACCCCAGGGTGGGAATCAGCCCCAGCATTTT. This gives the protein CASSLVPQGGNQPQHF. Full variable domain (remainder filled in from reference TRBV7-2 and TRBJ1-5): GAGVSQSPSNKVTEKGKDVELRCDPISGHTALYWYRQSLGQGLEFLIYFQGNSAPDKSGLPSDRFSAERTGGSVSTLTIQRTQQEDSAVYLCASSLVPQGGNQPQHFGDGTRLSIL.

The gene calls are TRBV29-1 and TRBJ1-1, with TRBD1 as a possible D gene (5 bases). Germline CDR1 reads SQVTM; CDR2 reads ANQGSEA. This CDR3 spans 13 amino acids. V lost 4 bases to trimming and J lost 4 bases, with 13 bases between them. The CDR3 coding sequence is TGCAGCGTTGCGTCAGGAGGGGTCACTGAAGCTTTCTTT. Translating it yields CSVASGGVTEAFF.

V usage is TRBV9 and J usage is TRBJ2-7; 9 bases map to TRBD1. The CDR3 loop spans 15 amino acids. After removal of 3 bases from V and 6 bases from J, the junction contained 10 bases not matched to a gene. The germline gives CDR1 SGDLS, CDR2 YYNGEE. The CDR3 DNA reads as TGTGCCAGCAGCGAGGGAGGGTTGACAGGGGGCGAGCAGTACTTC. Amino acids: CASSEGGLTGGEQYF.

The V gene is TRBV6-5, the J gene TRBJ1-1, with D tentatively TRBD1 (5 bases). Germline assignment: CDR1 MNHEY and CDR2 SVGAGI. With 6 bases removed from V and 0 bases from J, the gap between germline ends came to 14 bases. CDR3 length: 15 amino acids. Written as DNA, the CDR3 is TGTGCCAGCAGACCCCCGGAGGGGATGAACACTGAAGCTTTCTTT. Its protein is CASRPPEGMNTEAFF.